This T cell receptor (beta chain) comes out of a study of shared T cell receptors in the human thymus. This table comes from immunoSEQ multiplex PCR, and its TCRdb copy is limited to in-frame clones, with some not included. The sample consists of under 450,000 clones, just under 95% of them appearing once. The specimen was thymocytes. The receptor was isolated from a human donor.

CDR3 in DNA: TGTGCCTGGAGTGTACGCCCACAGGGGGCAGGTGGAAACACCATATATTTT. It yields the protein CAWSVRPQGAGGNTIYF. The gene calls are TRBV30 and TRBJ1-3, with TRBD1 identical over 9 bases. This CDR3 region has 17 residues. The junction had 9 bases not matched to a gene; V was cut back by 0 bases and J by 3 bases. Germline V gene lookup returns CDR1 GTSNPN and CDR2 SVGIG (reference sequence).